This T cell receptor (beta chain) is drawn from a study of beta chain features in type 1 diabetes. The CDR3 contains 15 residues. Trimming stripped 3 bases from V and 6 bases from J, with 14 bases between. In germline, CDR1 is MNHEY, CDR2 SMNVEV (reference sequence). Study-level points and caveats: Patients and controls would share equally any PCR tilt toward shorter templates. Type 1 diabetes patients showed a moderate but significant shortening of TCRB CDR3s in all four CD4+ subsets.

Sorting gave populations that all exceeded 95% purity. Of note for this clone: Antigen unknown.

Isolated RNA was reverse transcribed in full, so expressed TCRB transcripts were sequenced. The repertoire was sequenced with immunoSEQ multiplex PCR; TCRdb's copy has only in-frame clones and lacks some. In the table there are around 650,000 clones, around 12% of which are singletons. The chain is built from TRBV27 and TRBJ1-4; D possibly corresponds to TRBD1 (5 bases). This clonotype was obtained from a man aged 25 to 40 with type 1 diabetes. Specimen: naive CD4+ T cells from blood. CDR3 DNA sequence: TGTGCCAGCAGTTTGGGTTCGGCAGGGTATGAAAAACTGTTTTTT. This codes for CASSLGSAGYEKLFF.